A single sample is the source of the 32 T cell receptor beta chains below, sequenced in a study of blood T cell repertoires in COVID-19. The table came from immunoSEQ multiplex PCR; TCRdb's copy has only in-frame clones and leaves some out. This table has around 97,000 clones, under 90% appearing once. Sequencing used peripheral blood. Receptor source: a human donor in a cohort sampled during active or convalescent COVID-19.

CDR3 sequence: CASSPRGSGVASTDTQYF. The CDR3 DNA reads TGTGCCAGCAGCCCTCGGGGCAGCGGGGTCGCTAGCACAGATACGCAGTATTTT. This chain links TRBV9 with TRBJ2-3; 7 bases line up with TRBD2. Trimming at V came to 4 bases and at J to 0 bases, leaving 14 bases not matched to a gene. Per germline, CDR1 SGDLS and CDR2 YYNGEE. This CDR3 spans 18 amino acids.

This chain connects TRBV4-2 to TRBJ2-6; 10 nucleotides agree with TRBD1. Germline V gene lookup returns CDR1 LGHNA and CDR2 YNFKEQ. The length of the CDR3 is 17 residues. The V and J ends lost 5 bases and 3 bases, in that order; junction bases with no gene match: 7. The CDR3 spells CASSSGQGTYGANVLTF. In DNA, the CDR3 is TGTGCCAGCAGCTCGGGACAGGGGACGTATGGGGCCAACGTCCTGACTTTC.

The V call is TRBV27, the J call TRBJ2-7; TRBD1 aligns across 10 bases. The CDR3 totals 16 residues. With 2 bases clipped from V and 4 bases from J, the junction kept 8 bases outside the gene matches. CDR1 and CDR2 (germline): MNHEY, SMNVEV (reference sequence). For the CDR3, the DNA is TGTGCCAGCAGTTTAGGGGACAGGGGATTGTCGTACGAGCAGTACTTC. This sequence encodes CASSLGDRGLSYEQYF.

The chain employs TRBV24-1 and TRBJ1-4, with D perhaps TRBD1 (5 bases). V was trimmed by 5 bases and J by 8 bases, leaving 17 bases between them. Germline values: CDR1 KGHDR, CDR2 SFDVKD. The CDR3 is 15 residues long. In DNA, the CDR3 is TGTGCCACCAGTGTGGAGGGACCTTTAGGGGAAAAACTGTTTTTT. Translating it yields CATSVEGPLGEKLFF.

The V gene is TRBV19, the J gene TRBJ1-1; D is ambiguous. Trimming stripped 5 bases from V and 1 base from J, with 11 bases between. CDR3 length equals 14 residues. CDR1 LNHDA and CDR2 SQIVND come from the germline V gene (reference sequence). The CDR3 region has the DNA TGTGCCAGTAGTTCTCCCGGGAGGAACACTGAAGCTTTCTTT. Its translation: CASSSPGRNTEAFF.

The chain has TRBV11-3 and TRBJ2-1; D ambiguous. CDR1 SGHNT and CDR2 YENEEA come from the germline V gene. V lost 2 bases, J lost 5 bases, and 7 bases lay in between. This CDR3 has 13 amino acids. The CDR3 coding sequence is TGTGCCAGCAGCTTATTGAGGAACAATGAGCAGTTCTTC. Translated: CASSLLRNNEQFF.

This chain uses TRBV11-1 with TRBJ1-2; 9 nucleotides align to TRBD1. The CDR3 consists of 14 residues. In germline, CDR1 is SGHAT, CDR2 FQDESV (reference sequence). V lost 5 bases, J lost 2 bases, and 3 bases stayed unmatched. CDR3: CASSHRGPNYGYTF. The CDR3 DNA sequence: TGTGCCAGCAGCCACAGGGGGCCGAACTATGGCTACACCTTC.

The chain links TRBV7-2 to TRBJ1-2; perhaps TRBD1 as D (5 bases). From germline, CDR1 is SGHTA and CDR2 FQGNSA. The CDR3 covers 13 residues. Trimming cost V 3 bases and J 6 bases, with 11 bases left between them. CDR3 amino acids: CASSFRERDGYTF. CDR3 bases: TGTGCCAGCAGCTTCAGGGAGCGGGATGGCTACACCTTC.

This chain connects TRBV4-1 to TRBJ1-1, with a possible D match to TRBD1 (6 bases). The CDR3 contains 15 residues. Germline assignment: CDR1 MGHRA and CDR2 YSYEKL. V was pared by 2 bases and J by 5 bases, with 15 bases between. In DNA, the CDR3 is TGCGCCAGCAGCCAATGGAAGGGGAGGGGGACTGAAGCTTTCTTT. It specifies CASSQWKGRGTEAFF.

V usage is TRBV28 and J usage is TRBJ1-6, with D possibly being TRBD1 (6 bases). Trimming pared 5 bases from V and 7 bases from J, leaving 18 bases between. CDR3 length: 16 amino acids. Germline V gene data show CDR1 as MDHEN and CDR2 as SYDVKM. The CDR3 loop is CASSGGNPRTNSPLHF. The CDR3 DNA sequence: TGTGCCAGCAGTGGGGGCAATCCCAGGACAAATTCACCCCTCCACTTT. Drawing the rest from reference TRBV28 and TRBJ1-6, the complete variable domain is DVKVTQSSRYLVKRTGEKVFLECVQDMDHENMFWYRQDPGLGLRLIYFSYDVKMKEKGDIPEGYSVSREKKERFSLILESASTNQTSMYLCASSGGNPRTNSPLHFGNGTRLTVT.

The CDR3 region is CASSTQTGGGWETQYF. CDR3 bases: TGTGCCAGTAGTACCCAAACCGGAGGGGGCTGGGAGACCCAGTACTTC. The genes are TRBV19 and TRBJ2-5; D may be TRBD1 (7 bases). V lost 4 bases, J lost 5 bases, and 20 bases lay in between. Germline V CDR1 and CDR2: LNHDA, SQIVND (reference sequence). The CDR3 is made up of 16 amino acids.

The chain's CDR3 is CASSEVPRLETQYF. In DNA form, the CDR3 reads TGTGCCAGCAGTGAAGTTCCCAGGTTGGAGACCCAGTACTTC. The chain uses TRBV6-1 and TRBJ2-5; D remains ambiguous. CDR3 length: 14 amino acids. Germline loops: CDR1 MNHNS, CDR2 SASEGT. Trimming stripped 1 base from V and 5 bases from J, with 11 bases between.

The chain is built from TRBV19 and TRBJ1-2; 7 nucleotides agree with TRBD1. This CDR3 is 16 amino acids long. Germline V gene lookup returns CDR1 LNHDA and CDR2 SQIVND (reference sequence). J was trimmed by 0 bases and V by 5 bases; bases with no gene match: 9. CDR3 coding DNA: TGTGCCAGTAGTCCGCAGGCCGGGACAGCTAACTATGGCTACACCTTC. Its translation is CASSPQAGTANYGYTF.

The CDR3 loop is CASRPTGSYGYTF. The CDR3 DNA is TGTGCCAGCAGACCAACAGGGTCCTATGGCTACACCTTC. The chain links TRBV5-4 to TRBJ1-2, with a weak D call TRBD1 (6 bases). The germline CDR1 and CDR2 sequences are SGHNT and YYREEE (reference sequence). The CDR3 is made up of 13 amino acids. Deletions cut 5 bases from V and 4 bases from J, with 12 bases between.

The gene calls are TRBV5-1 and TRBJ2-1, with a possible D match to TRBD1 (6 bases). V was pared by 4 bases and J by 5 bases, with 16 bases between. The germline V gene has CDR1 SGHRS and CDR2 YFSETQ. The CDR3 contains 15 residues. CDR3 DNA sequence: TGCGCCAGCAGCATGACAGGCGGGTCCAACAATGAGCAGTTCTTC. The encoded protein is CASSMTGGSNNEQFF.

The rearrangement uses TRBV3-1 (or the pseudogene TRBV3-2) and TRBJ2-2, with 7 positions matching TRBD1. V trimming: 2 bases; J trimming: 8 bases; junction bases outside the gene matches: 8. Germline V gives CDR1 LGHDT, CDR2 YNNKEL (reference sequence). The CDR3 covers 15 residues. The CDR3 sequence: CASSQNRGTGGELFF. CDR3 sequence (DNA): TGTGCCAGCAGCCAAAACAGGGGTACCGGAGGGGAGCTGTTTTTT.

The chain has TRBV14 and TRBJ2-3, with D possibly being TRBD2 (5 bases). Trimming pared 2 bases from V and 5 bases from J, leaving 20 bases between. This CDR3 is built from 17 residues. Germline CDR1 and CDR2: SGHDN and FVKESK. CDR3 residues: CASSQFVSSPKGDTQYF. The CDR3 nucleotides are TGTGCCAGCAGCCAATTCGTGTCTAGCCCCAAGGGAGATACGCAGTATTTT.

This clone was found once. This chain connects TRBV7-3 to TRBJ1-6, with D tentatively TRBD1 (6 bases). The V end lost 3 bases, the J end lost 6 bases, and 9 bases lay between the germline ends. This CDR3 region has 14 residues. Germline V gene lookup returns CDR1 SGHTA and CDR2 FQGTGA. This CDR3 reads CASSLDRRNSPLHF. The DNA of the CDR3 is TGTGCCAGCAGCTTGGACAGACGTAATTCACCCCTCCACTTT.

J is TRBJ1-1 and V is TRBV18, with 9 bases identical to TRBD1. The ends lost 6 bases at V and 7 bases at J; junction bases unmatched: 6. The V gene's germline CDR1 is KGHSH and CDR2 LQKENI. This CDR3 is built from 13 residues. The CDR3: CASSLDRGGEAFF. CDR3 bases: TGTGCCAGCTCTTTGGACAGGGGAGGTGAAGCTTTCTTT.

CDR3 coding DNA: TGTGCCAGCAGTGAAGGACTCTCTGGAAACACCATATATTTT. Translating it yields CASSEGLSGNTIYF. J is TRBJ1-3 and V is TRBV6-1; D is ambiguous. Germline V gene sequence: CDR1 MNHNS, CDR2 SASEGT. V lost 1 base and J lost 0, with 4 bases in between. The CDR3 is made up of 14 amino acids.

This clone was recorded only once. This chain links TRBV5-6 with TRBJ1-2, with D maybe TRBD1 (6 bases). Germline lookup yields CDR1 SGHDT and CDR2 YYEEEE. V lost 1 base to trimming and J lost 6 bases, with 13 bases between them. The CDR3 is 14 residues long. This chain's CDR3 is CASSLTGSPHGYTF. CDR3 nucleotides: TGTGCCAGCAGCTTGACAGGGTCTCCGCATGGCTACACCTTC.

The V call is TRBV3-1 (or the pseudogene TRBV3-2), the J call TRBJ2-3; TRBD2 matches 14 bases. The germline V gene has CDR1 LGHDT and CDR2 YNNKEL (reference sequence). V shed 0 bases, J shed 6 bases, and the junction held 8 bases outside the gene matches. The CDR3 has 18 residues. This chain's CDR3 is CASSQDTGLAGGRDTQYF. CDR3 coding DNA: TGTGCCAGCAGCCAAGATACAGGACTAGCGGGGGGACGGGATACGCAGTATTTT.

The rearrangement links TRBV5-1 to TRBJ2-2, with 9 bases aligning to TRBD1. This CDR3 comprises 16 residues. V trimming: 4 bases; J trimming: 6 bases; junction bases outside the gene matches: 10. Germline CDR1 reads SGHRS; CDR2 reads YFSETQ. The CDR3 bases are TGCGCCAGCAGCCCTGAGGGACAGGGAGTTGCCGGGGAGCTGTTTTTT. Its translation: CASSPEGQGVAGELFF.

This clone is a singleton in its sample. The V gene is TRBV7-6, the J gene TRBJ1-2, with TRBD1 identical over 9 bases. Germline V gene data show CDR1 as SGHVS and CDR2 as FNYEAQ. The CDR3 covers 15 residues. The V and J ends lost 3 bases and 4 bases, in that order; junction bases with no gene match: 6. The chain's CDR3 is CASSFGGDRVYGYTF. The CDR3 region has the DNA TGTGCCAGCAGCTTTGGAGGGGACAGGGTCTATGGCTACACCTTC.

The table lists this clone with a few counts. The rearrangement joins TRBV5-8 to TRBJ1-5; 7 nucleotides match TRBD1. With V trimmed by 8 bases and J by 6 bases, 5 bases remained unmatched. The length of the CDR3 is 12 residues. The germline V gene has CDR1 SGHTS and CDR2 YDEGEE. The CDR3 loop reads CASKQGSQPQHF. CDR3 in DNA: TGTGCCAGTAAACAGGGGAGTCAGCCCCAGCATTTT.

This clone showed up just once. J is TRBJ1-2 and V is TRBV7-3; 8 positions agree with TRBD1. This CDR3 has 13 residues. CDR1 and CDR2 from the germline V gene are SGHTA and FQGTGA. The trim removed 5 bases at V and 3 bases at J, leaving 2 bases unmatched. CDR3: CASSQDRDYGYTF. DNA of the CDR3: TGTGCCAGCAGCCAGGACAGGGACTATGGCTACACCTTC.

CDR3 sequence: CASSLWRGTGTTGELFF. CDR3 sequence (DNA): TGTGCCAGCAGCTTGTGGCGGGGGACAGGGACCACCGGGGAGCTGTTTTTT. This chain connects TRBV5-4 to TRBJ2-2; 9 bases agree with TRBD1. This CDR3 has 17 amino acids. Trimming took 1 base from V and 4 from J; bases not matched to a gene: 8. Germline V gene data show CDR1 as SGHNT and CDR2 as YYREEE (reference sequence).

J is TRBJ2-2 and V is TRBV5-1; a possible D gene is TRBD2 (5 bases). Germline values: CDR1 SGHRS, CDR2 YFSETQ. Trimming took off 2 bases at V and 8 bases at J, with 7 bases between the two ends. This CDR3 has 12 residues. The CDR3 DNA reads TGCGCCAGCAGCTTTCGGGATGGGGAGCTGTTTTTT. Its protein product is CASSFRDGELFF.

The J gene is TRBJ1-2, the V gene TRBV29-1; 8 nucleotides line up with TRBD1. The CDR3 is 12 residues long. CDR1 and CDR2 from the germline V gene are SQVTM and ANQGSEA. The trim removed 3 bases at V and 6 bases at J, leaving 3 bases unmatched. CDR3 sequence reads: CSVETTGDGYTF. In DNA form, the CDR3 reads TGCAGCGTTGAGACGACAGGGGATGGCTACACCTTC.

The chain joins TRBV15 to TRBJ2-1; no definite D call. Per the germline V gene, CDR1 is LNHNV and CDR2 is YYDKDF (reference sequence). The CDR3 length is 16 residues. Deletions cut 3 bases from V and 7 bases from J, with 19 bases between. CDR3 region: CATSSYTASVLNEQFF. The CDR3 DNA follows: TGTGCCACCAGCAGTTATACAGCTTCAGTTCTAAATGAGCAGTTCTTC.

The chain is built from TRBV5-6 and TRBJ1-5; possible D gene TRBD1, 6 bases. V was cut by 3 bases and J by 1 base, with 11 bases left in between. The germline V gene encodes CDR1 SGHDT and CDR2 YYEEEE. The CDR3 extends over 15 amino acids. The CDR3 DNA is TGTGCCAGCAGCTGGGGGGGCCGGAGCAATCAGCCCCAGCATTTT. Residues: CASSWGGRSNQPQHF.

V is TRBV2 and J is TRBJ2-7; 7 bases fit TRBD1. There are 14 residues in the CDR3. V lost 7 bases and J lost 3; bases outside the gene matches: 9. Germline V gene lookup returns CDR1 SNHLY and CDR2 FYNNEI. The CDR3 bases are TGTGCCAGCACTTTTTTACAGGGGAACTACGAGCAGTACTTC. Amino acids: CASTFLQGNYEQYF.